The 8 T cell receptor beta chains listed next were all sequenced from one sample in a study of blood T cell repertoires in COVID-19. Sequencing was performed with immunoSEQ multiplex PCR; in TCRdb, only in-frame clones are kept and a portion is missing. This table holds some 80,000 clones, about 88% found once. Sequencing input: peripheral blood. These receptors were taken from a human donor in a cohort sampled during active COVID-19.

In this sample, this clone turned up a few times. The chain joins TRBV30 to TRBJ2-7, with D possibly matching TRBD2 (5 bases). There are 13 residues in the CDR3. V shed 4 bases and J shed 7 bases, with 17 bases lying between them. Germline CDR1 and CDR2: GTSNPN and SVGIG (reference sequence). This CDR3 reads CAWMGKAPGEQYF. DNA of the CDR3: TGTGCCTGGATGGGAAAAGCTCCGGGGGAGCAGTACTTC.

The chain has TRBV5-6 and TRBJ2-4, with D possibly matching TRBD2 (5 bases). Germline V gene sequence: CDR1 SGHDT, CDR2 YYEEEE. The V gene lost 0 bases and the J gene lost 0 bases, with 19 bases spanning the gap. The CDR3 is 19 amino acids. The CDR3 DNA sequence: TGTGCCAGCAGCTTGGCCCTCGCGGGTGAACATGTAGCCAAAAACATTCAGTACTTC. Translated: CASSLALAGEHVAKNIQYF.

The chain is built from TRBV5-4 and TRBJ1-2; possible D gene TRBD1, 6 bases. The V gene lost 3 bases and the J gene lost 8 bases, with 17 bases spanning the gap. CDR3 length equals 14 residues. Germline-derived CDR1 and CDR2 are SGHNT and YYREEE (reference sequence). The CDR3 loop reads CASSSPLQGRGYTF. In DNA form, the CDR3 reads TGTGCCAGCAGCTCACCCTTACAGGGACGGGGCTACACCTTC.

The CDR3 spells CASSKDRGNTEAFF. The CDR3 DNA reads as TGTGCCAGCAGCAAAGACAGGGGGAACACTGAAGCTTTCTTT. The gene calls are TRBV5-4 and TRBJ1-1; TRBD1 matches at 8 bases. Germline V CDR1 and CDR2: SGHNT, YYREEE (reference sequence). The length of the CDR3 is 14 residues. The V and J ends lost 4 bases and 1 base, in that order; junction bases with no gene match: 3.

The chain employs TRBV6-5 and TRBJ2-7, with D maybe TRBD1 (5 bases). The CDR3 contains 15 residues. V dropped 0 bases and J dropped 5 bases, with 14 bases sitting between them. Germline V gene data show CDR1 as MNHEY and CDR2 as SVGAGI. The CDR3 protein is CASSYSRTTAHEQYF. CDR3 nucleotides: TGTGCCAGCAGTTACTCAAGGACAACGGCTCACGAGCAGTACTTC.

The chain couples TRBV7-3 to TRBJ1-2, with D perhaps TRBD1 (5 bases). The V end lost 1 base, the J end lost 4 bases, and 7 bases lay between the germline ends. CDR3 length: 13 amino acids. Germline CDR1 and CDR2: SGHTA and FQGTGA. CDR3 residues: CASSLRGVYGYTF. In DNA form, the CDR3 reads TGTGCCAGCAGCTTAAGGGGGGTCTATGGCTACACCTTC.

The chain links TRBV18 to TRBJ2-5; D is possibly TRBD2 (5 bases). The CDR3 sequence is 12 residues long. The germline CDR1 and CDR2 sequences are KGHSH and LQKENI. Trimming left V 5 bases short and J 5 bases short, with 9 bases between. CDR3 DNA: TGTGCCAGCTCAAGTTCGGGGGAGACCCAGTACTTC. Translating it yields CASSSSGETQYF. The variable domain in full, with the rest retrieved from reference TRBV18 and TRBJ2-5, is NAGVMQNPRHLVRRRGQEARLRCSPMKGHSHVYWYRQLPEEGLKFMVYLQKENIIDESGMPKERFSAEFPKEGPSILRIQQVVRGDSAAYFCASSSSGETQYFGPGTRLLVL.

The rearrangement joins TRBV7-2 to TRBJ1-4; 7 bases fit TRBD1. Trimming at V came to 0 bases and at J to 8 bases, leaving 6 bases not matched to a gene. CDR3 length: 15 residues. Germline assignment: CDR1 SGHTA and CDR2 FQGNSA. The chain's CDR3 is CASSLATGEDEKLFF. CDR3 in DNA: TGTGCCAGCAGCTTAGCAACAGGGGAAGACGAAAAACTGTTTTTT.